The 19 T cell receptor beta chains reported below all come from one sample, sequenced in a study of blood T cell repertoires in COVID-19. Assay: immunoSEQ multiplex PCR; the TCRdb copy retains only in-frame clones and omits some. The table records approximately 280,000 clones, around 90% of them present only once. The specimen was PBMCs or T cells enriched from blood (not recorded which). Source of these receptors: a woman younger than 35 with acute COVID-19.

This rearrangement joins TRBV3-1 (or the pseudogene TRBV3-2) to TRBJ1-2; D uncertain. This CDR3 spans 13 amino acids. V was shortened by 5 bases and J by 8 bases, with 15 bases between the two germline ends. Germline V gene lookup returns CDR1 LGHDT and CDR2 YNNKEL (reference sequence). CDR3 in amino acids: CASSGPAVVGYTF. DNA of the CDR3: TGTGCCAGCAGCGGGCCGGCTGTTGTCGGCTACACCTTC.

This clone was detected only once. The rearrangement joins TRBV7-6 to TRBJ2-7, with 9 bases that match TRBD1. V was clipped by 1 base and J by 3 bases; unmatched bases: 1. The CDR3 covers 14 residues. Germline V gene data show CDR1 as SGHVS and CDR2 as FNYEAQ. The CDR3 DNA sequence: TGTGCCAGCAGCTTAGGACAGGGGGGCTACGAGCAGTACTTC. Amino acids: CASSLGQGGYEQYF.

The rearrangement joins TRBV11-2 to TRBJ2-2, with a weak D call TRBD2 (5 bases). Germline V gene sequence: CDR1 SGHAT, CDR2 FQNNGV. CDR3 length equals 14 residues. V was pared by 3 bases and J by 6 bases, with 11 bases between. Written as DNA, the CDR3 is TGTGCCAGCAGCTTTACGTCCGGGGCCGGGGAGCTGTTTTTT. Translated, it gives CASSFTSGAGELFF.

The chain links TRBV10-3 to TRBJ2-7; the D gene is possibly TRBD1 (5 bases). V was trimmed by 7 bases and J by 7 bases, leaving 20 bases between them. CDR3 size: 14 residues. The germline CDR1 and CDR2 sequences are ENHRY and SYGVKD. CDR3 DNA: TGTGCCATCAAAGGGGCTAATGAGCTGCGAGAGCAGTACTTC. Translation: CAIKGANELREQYF.

The chain uses TRBV9 and TRBJ2-1; 8 nucleotides agree with TRBD1. Germline V gene lookup returns CDR1 SGDLS and CDR2 YYNGEE. The CDR3 extends over 15 amino acids. Germline trimming cut 1 base from V and 9 bases from J; bases unmatched to any gene: 9. The CDR3 reads CASSVSGQGAGEQFF. CDR3 sequence (DNA): TGTGCCAGCAGCGTATCCGGGCAGGGGGCCGGTGAGCAGTTCTTC.

V and J are TRBV28 and TRBJ2-1, with 10 bases fitting TRBD2. There are 18 residues in the CDR3. Per the germline V gene, CDR1 is MDHEN and CDR2 is SYDVKM. J gave up 2 bases and V 6 bases, and 13 bases lay outside the gene matches. The CDR3 sequence: CASSPLRLAGGAYNEQFF. The CDR3 nucleotides are TGTGCCAGCAGCCCTCTCCGACTAGCGGGCGGGGCCTACAATGAGCAGTTCTTC.

CDR3 nucleotide sequence: TGTGCCAGCAGCTTAGGCGGGAGGGGGGATACGCAGTATTTT. Amino acids: CASSLGGRGDTQYF. The chain joins TRBV11-2 to TRBJ2-3; 9 bases are a match to TRBD2. CDR1 and CDR2 (germline): SGHAT, FQNNGV. The CDR3 has 14 amino acids. J was trimmed by 6 bases and V by 1 base; bases with no gene match: 2.

The gene calls are TRBV12-5 and TRBJ2-7, with 8 bases that match TRBD2. The germline V gene encodes CDR1 LGHNT and CDR2 FRNRAP. V shed 6 bases and J 3 bases; nucleotides not matched to a gene: 7. The CDR3 extends over 14 amino acids. CDR3 protein: CASGSGGGLYEQYF. CDR3 sequence (DNA): TGTGCTAGTGGCTCGGGGGGGGGACTCTACGAGCAGTACTTC.

The chain links TRBV5-1 to TRBJ2-1, with D possibly matching TRBD2 (5 bases). Germline V CDR1 and CDR2: SGHRS, YFSETQ. The CDR3 consists of 16 residues. Between the trimmed V and J ends, which lost 4 bases and 7 bases, there was a span of 21 bases. The CDR3 region has the DNA TGCGCCAGCAGCCTAGGGATCGCTGAGGGTGAAAATGAGCAGTTCTTC. Its translation: CASSLGIAEGENEQFF.

V is TRBV29-1 and J is TRBJ2-3, with 7 bases aligning to TRBD2. Germline V lookup: CDR1 SQVTM, CDR2 ANQGSEA. The CDR3 has 16 residues. The V and J ends lost 0 bases and 2 bases, in that order; junction bases with no gene match: 8. DNA of the CDR3: TGCAGCGTTGAAGATTGGGGGGGAAGGGACACAGATACGCAGTATTTT. This translates into CSVEDWGGRDTDTQYF.

This clone was counted once. V usage is TRBV5-6 and J usage is TRBJ2-7, with TRBD2 matching 11 bases. The CDR3 length is 15 residues. Per the germline V gene, CDR1 is SGHDT and CDR2 is YYEEEE. After removal of 5 bases from V and 3 bases from J, the junction contained 7 bases not matched to a gene. The CDR3, as DNA: TGTGCCAGCAGGGATACTAGCGGGAGAAGCTACGAGCAGTACTTC. It codes for CASRDTSGRSYEQYF.

The chain has TRBV6-5 and TRBJ2-5; D is ambiguous. Germline lookup yields CDR1 MNHEY and CDR2 SVGAGI. V lost 8 bases to trimming and J lost 5 bases, with 15 bases between them. The CDR3 runs 13 residues. The CDR3 sequence: CASASSARETQYF. The CDR3 DNA is TGTGCCAGCGCGTCTTCTGCACGGGAGACCCAGTACTTC.

This CDR3 is CASSQVQGAWSETQYF. In nucleotides, the CDR3 is TGTGCCAGCAGCCAGGTACAGGGAGCTTGGAGTGAGACCCAGTACTTC. This sequence joins TRBV3-1 (or the pseudogene TRBV3-2) and TRBJ2-5; D possibly corresponds to TRBD1 (6 bases). This CDR3 contains 16 residues. The V end was cut by 3 bases, the J end by 5 bases, with 19 bases between. Germline assignment: CDR1 LGHDT and CDR2 YNNKEL (reference sequence).

This clone was counted only a few times. The chain is built from TRBV3-1 (or the pseudogene TRBV3-2) and TRBJ1-5; 7 bases line up with TRBD1. CDR3 size: 20 residues. The germline V gene encodes CDR1 LGHDT and CDR2 YNNKEL (reference sequence). The junction had 17 bases not matched to a gene; V was cut back by 1 base and J by 2 bases. The DNA for the CDR3 is TGTGCCAGCAGCCAAGGCACGATCAGGGGGAAAAGTCCTGGCAATCAGCCCCAGCATTTT. It codes for CASSQGTIRGKSPGNQPQHF.

CDR3 loop: CASSSYREGEKLFF. In DNA form, the CDR3 reads TGTGCCAGCAGCTCCTACAGGGAAGGAGAAAAACTGTTTTTT. The chain employs TRBV11-2 and TRBJ1-4; TRBD1 might be the D (6 bases). V was shortened by 4 bases and J by 8 bases, with 14 bases between the two germline ends. Germline V gene sequence: CDR1 SGHAT, CDR2 FQNNGV. CDR3 length: 14 residues.

The chain combines TRBV6-1 with TRBJ2-7, with TRBD1 matching 8 bases. Germline CDR1 MNHNS, CDR2 SASEGT. V shed 4 bases and J 3 bases; nucleotides not matched to a gene: 11. The CDR3 totals 16 residues. CDR3 sequence: CASSARDRQSVYEQYF. CDR3 DNA sequence: TGTGCCAGCAGTGCCCGGGACAGGCAATCTGTCTACGAGCAGTACTTC.

A few counts support this clone. The V and J genes are TRBV6-1 and TRBJ2-3, with 9 bases identical to TRBD2. CDR3 size: 18 residues. The germline V gene encodes CDR1 MNHNS and CDR2 SASEGT. V shed 3 bases, J shed 0 bases, and the junction held 10 bases outside the gene matches. The CDR3 DNA is TGTGCCAGCAGTGAGAGGAGCGGGAGGATTACTAGCACAGATACGCAGTATTTT. Residues: CASSERSGRITSTDTQYF.

This clone has just one count. The chain recombines TRBV11-1 with TRBJ2-1; D might be TRBD2 (6 bases). Per the germline V gene, CDR1 is SGHAT and CDR2 is FQDESV (reference sequence). There are 16 residues in the CDR3. V gave up 2 bases and J gave up 6 bases, with 17 bases separating them. CDR3 nucleotide sequence: TGTGCCAGCAGCTTAACCCCTCCGGGAGCGAGCAATGAGCAGTTCTTC. This gives the protein CASSLTPPGASNEQFF.

This clone was detected once. The chain employs TRBV5-4 and TRBJ2-3; 7 positions match TRBD2. The CDR3 sequence is 16 residues long. Germline loops: CDR1 SGHNT, CDR2 YYREEE (reference sequence). The trim removed 4 bases at V and 8 bases at J, leaving 16 bases unmatched. The CDR3 reads CASSRDKTSPPRTQYF. CDR3 DNA sequence: TGTGCCAGCAGCCGTGATAAGACTAGCCCCCCTCGTACGCAGTATTTT. Filled out from reference TRBV5-4 and TRBJ2-3, the complete variable domain reads ETGVTQSPTHLIKTRGQQVTLRCSSQSGHNTVSWYQQALGQGPQFIFQYYREEENGRGNFPPRFSGLQFPNYSSELNVNALELDDSALYLCASSRDKTSPPRTQYFGPGTRLTVL.